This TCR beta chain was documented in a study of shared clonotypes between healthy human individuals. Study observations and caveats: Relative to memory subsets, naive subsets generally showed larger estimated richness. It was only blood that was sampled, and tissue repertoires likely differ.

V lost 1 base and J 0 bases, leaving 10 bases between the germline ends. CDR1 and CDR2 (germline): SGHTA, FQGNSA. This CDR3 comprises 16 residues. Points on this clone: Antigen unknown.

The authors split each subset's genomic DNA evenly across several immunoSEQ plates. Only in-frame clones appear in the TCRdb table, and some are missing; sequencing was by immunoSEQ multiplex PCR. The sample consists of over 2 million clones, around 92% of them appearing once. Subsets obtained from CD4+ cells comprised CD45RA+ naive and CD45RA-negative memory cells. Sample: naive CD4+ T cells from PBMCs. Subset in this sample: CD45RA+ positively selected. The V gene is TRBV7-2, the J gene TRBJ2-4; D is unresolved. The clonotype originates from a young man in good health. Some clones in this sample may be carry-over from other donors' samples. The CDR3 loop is CASSLGSRPAKNIQYF. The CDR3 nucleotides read TGTGCCAGCAGCTTAGGTTCCAGGCCAGCCAAAAACATTCAGTACTTC.